The following is a TCR beta chain sequence with its context. The data derive from a study of blood T cell repertoires in COVID-19. Overall study context: The United States, Italy and Spain were the sources of the acute and convalescent COVID-19 samples. From T cells, B-cell-depleted T cells, or PBMCs came the material, which was cDNA or gDNA.

In the source study's methods: Estimation of nucleated cell counts relied on the amplification of reference gene primers. Libraries were prepared by immunoSEQ multiplex PCR; TCRdb keeps only in-frame clonotypes and omits some of them. That table is the source of V, J and clone size, and D and trimming were worked out from the DNA. The sample holds 75,000 to 100,000 clones; more than 75% are singletons and the top ten take 6% to 7.5%. The V end lost 4 bases, the J end lost 6 bases, and 3 bases lay between the germline ends. The length of the CDR3 is 11 residues. The sequenced sample was peripheral blood. The clonotype comes from a middle-aged man with active or convalescent COVID-19. The V call is TRBV12-3 or TRBV12-4, the J call TRBJ1-4, with D unresolved. CDR3 DNA: TGTGCCAGCAGTTCCTATGAAAAACTGTTTTTT. It yields the protein CASSSYEKLFF.